This TCR beta chain stems from a study of PD-1 blockade in classical Hodgkin lymphoma. Time point given: cycle 4 day 1 (C4D1), after more than 5 weeks of nivolumab. With no exception, relapse followed autologous stem cell transplantation in all patients, and brentuximab vedotin exposure varied. A note on this clone: The target antigen is unknown.

The data were produced by immunoSEQ multiplex PCR, yet TCRdb's version contains in-frame clones alone and is incomplete. The sample lists approximately 41,000 clones; around three fifths were seen once. The CDR3 has 14 amino acids. The V gene end was trimmed by 3 bases and the J gene end by 2 bases; junction bases not matched to a gene: 0. CDR1 and CDR2 (germline): SGHVS, FQNEAQ. Whole-study results and caveats: Newly diagnosed patients had diversity similar to the baseline diversity of complete responders.

The chain carries TRBV7-8 and TRBJ2-2, with 7 bases matching TRBD2. The receptor comes from a human donor with classical Hodgkin lymphoma. This sample comprised peripheral blood mononuclear cells (PBMCs), obtained before the fourth cycle of nivolumab. In DNA, the CDR3 is TGTGCCAGCAGCTTGGGACTAAACACCGGGGAGCTGTTTTTT. Protein sequence: CASSLGLNTGELFF.